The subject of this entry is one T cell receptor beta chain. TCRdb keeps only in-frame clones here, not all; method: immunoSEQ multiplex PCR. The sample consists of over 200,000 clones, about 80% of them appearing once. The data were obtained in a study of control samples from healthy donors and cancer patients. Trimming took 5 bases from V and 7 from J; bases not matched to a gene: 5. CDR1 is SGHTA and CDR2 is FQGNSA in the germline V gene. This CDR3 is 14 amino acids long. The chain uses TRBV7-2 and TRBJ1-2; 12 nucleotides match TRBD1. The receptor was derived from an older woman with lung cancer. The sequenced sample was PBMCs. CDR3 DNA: TGTGCCAGCAGCCCGGGACAGGGGGCGAGTGGCTACACCTTC. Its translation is CASSPGQGASGYTF.